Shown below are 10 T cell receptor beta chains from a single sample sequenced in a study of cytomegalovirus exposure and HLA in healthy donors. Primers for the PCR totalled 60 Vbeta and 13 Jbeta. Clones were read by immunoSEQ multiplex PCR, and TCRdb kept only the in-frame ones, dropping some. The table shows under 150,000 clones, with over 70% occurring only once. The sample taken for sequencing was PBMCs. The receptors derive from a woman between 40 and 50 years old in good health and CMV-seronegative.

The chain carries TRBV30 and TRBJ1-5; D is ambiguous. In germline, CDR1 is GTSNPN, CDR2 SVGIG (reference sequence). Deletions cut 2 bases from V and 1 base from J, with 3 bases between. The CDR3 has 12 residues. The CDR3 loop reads CAWSLSNQPQHF. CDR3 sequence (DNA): TGTGCCTGGAGTTTAAGCAATCAGCCCCAGCATTTT.

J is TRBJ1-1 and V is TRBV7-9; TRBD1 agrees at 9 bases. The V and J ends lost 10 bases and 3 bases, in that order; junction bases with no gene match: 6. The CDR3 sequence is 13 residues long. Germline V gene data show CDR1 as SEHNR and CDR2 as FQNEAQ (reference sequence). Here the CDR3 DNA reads TGTGCCATCACACAGGGGGCGGACACTGAAGCTTTCTTT. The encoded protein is CAITQGADTEAFF.

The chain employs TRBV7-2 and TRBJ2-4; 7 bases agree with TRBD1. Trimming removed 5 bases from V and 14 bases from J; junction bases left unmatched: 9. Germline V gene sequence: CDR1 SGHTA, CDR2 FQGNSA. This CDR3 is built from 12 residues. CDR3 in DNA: TGTGCCAGCAGCCAATTCGGACAGGACAAGTACTTC. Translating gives CASSQFGQDKYF.

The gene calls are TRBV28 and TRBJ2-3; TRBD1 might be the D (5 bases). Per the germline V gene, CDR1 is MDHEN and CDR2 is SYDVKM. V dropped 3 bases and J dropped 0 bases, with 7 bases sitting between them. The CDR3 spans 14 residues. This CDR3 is CASSLDKSTDTQYF. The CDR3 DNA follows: TGTGCCAGCAGTTTGGACAAGAGCACAGATACGCAGTATTTT.

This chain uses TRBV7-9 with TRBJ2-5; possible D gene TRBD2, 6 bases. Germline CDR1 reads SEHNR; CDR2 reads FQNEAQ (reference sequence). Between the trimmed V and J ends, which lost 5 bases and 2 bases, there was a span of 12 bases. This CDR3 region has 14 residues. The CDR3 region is CASSPRLDQETQYF. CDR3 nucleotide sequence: TGTGCCAGCAGCCCGCGACTAGATCAAGAGACCCAGTACTTC. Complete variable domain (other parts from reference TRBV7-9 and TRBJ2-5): DTGVSQNPRHKITKRGQNVTFRCDPISEHNRLYWYRQTLGQGPEFLTYFQNEAQLEKSRLLSDRFSAERPKGSFSTLEIQRTEQGDSAMYLCASSPRLDQETQYFGPGTRLLVL.

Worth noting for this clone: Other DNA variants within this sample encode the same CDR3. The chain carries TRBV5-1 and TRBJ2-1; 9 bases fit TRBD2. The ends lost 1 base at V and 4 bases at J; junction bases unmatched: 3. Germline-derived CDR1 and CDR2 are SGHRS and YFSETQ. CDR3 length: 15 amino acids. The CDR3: CASSLTSGGYNEQFF. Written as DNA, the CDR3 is TGCGCCAGCAGCTTGACCAGCGGGGGGTACAATGAGCAGTTCTTC. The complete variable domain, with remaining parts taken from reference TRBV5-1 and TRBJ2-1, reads KAGVTQTPRYLIKTRGQQVTLSCSPISGHRSVSWYQQTPGQGLQFLFEYFSETQRNKGNFPGRFSGRQFSNSRSEMNVSTLELGDSALYLCASSLTSGGYNEQFFGPGTRLTVL.

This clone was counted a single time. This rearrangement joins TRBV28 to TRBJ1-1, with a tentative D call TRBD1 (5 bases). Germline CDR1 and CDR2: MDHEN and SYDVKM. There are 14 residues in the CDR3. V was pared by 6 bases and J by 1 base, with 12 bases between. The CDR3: CASRMWGQNTEAFF. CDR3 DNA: TGTGCCAGCAGAATGTGGGGCCAGAACACTGAAGCTTTCTTT.

The CDR3 bases are TGTGCCAGCAGTGAAAACGACAGGGGGACCTACAATGAGCAGTTCTTC. Translating gives CASSENDRGTYNEQFF. The J gene is TRBJ2-1, the V gene TRBV2, with 9 positions matching TRBD1. The CDR3 extends over 16 amino acids. With 2 bases clipped from V and 2 bases from J, the junction kept 4 bases outside the gene matches. Germline V gene data show CDR1 as SNHLY and CDR2 as FYNNEI.

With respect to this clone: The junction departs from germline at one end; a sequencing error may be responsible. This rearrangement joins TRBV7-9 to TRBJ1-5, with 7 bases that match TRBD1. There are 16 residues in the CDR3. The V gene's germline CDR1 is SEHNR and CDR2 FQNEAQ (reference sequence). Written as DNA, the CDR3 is TGTTCCAGCAGCTTCCGGGACAGTTATAGCAATCAGCCCCAGCATTTT. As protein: CSSSFRDSYSNQPQHF.

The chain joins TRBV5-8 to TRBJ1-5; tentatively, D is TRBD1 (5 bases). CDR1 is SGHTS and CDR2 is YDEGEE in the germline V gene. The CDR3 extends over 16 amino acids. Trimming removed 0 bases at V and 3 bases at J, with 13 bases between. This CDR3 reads CASSLGVTGFNQPQHF. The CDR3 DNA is TGTGCCAGCAGCTTGGGGGTAACAGGATTCAATCAGCCCCAGCATTTT.